The T cell receptor beta chain under discussion was sequenced for a study of naive and memory T cell subsets. Both TRBC1 and TRBC2 were covered by a beta constant-region primer of two equimolar oligonucleotides. Nested alpha and beta constant-region primers with the SP2 primer drove four PCR rounds on ligated cDNA. TCRdb re-called the UMI-ligation and nested PCR reads with MiXCR, one entry per CDR3 protein. The sample yields 120,000 or so distinct CDR3 sequences, 35% to 40% seen once. This clonotype was observed many times. The germline CDR1 and CDR2 sequences are SGHNT and YYREEE (reference sequence). The CDR3 loop spans 17 amino acids. V lost 5 bases to trimming and J lost 3 bases; unmatched junction nucleotides: 10.

The sequence was collected from a human donor in good health. The specimen was central memory CD4+ T cells from blood. V and J are TRBV5-4 and TRBJ2-4; 11 bases are shared with TRBD2. The CDR3 region has the DNA TGTGCCAGCAGTCCCGGGACTAGCGGACGAGGCAAAAACATTCAGTACTTC. This gives the protein CASSPGTSGRGKNIQYF.